The 4 T cell receptor beta chains below all came from one sample that was sequenced in a study of blood T cell repertoires in COVID-19. Clones were sequenced by immunoSEQ multiplex PCR, and TCRdb holds only the in-frame ones, with some missing. This table has 450,000 to 500,000 clones, approximately 90% appearing once. Material: PBMCs or T cells enriched from blood (not recorded which). These receptors came from an older woman who had recovered from COVID-19.

The gene calls are TRBV9 and TRBJ1-6; 8 bases match TRBD1. Germline lookup yields CDR1 SGDLS and CDR2 YYNGEE. The J segment lost 5 bases and the V segment lost 3 bases, leaving 7 bases of the junction unmatched. This CDR3 has 16 amino acids. The CDR3 DNA is TGTGCCAGCAGCGCGGGGGACAGGAGGAATAATTCACCCCTCCACTTT. It specifies CASSAGDRRNNSPLHF.

The chain couples TRBV18 to TRBJ1-3; a possible D gene is TRBD1 (6 bases). Germline-derived CDR1 and CDR2 are KGHSH and LQKENI. Deletions cut 2 bases from V and 0 bases from J, with 14 bases between. CDR3 length: 17 amino acids. CDR3 in amino acids: CASSPSGTSSSGNTIYF. The CDR3 nucleotides are TGTGCCAGCTCACCATCCGGGACATCTAGCTCTGGAAACACCATATATTTT.

The CDR3: CASATGALGHQETQYF. Written as DNA, the CDR3 is TGTGCCAGCGCGACGGGAGCCCTTGGACACCAAGAGACCCAGTACTTC. The chain has TRBV7-2 and TRBJ2-5, with D perhaps matching TRBD2 (6 bases). The CDR3 consists of 16 residues. Per germline, CDR1 SGHTA and CDR2 FQGNSA. V lost 8 bases, J lost 0 bases, and 19 bases lay in between.

This clone was seen more than once but under ten times. The chain carries TRBV10-1 and TRBJ2-7; D is unclear. CDR3 length: 12 residues. CDR1 and CDR2 (germline): WNHNN, SYGVQD (reference sequence). V lost 7 bases and J 5 bases, leaving 12 bases between the germline ends. CDR3 bases: TGCGCCAGCATCAACGAGGCCCACGAGCAGTACGTC. It specifies CASINEAHEQYV.